These T cell receptor beta chains were read from a single sample in a study of CD8 T cells in ankylosing spondylitis. TCRdb ran MiXCR on the 5' RACE reads and lists one entry per CDR3 protein. The data show 200,000 to 300,000 distinct CDR3 sequences, roughly 32% seen once. The sample comprised blood, either unsorted or a sorted T cell fraction (not recorded which). These receptor sequences come from a male donor with ankylosing spondylitis or in good health (not recorded which). The CDR3 runs from the conserved cysteine through the conserved F or W. A D gene is named only where the DNA matches it firmly. A clone size is listed for some rows: how often the clone was seen (once, few, many), or a class if it is expanded.

few	TRBV29-1	-	TRBJ1-2	CSVGAGDLWGYTF	TGCAGCGTTGGGGCAGGAGATCTCTGGGGCTACACCTTC
few	TRBV6-1	-	TRBJ2-2	CASSSQGLTGELFF	TGTGCCAGCAGTAGTCAGGGGCTCACCGGGGAGCTGTTTTTT
few	TRBV5-1	-	TRBJ2-2	CASSLGLSNTGELFF	TGCGCCAGCAGCTTGGGTTTATCGAACACCGGGGAGCTGTTTTTT
few	TRBV28	TRBD1	TRBJ2-7	CASSPLGQGGDEQYF	TGTGCCAGCAGTCCCTTGGGACAGGGCGGCGACGAGCAGTACTTC
many	TRBV20-1	TRBD2	TRBJ2-7	CSAGVAGGLNEQYF	TGCAGTGCTGGAGTAGCGGGGGGGTTGAACGAGCAGTACTTC
-	TRBV6-2/TRBV6-3	-	TRBJ2-3	CASMLRGLTDTQYF	TGTGCCAGCATGTTACGGGGCCTCACAGATACGCAGTATTTT
-	TRBV25-1	-	TRBJ1-2	CASSEVVKGQEFYGYTF	TGTGCCAGCAGTGAGGTGGTGAAGGGCCAGGAATTTTATGGCTACACCTTC
-	TRBV5-1	-	TRBJ2-5	CASKPQETQYF	TGCGCCAGCAAGCCCCAAGAGACCCAGTACTTC
-	TRBV12-3/TRBV12-4	-	TRBJ2-1	CASSLDGGRNEQFF	TGTGCCAGCAGTTTAGACGGGGGACGAAATGAGCAGTTCTTC
-	TRBV29-1	-	TRBJ1-5	CSPRQSNQPQHF	TGCAGCCCAAGACAGAGCAATCAGCCCCAGCATTTT
few	TRBV7-8	-	TRBJ2-7	CASSAERDGEQYF	TGTGCCAGCAGCGCCGAACGGGACGGCGAGCAGTACTTC
-	TRBV15	-	TRBJ2-1	CATSRDEGYEQFF	TGTGCCACCAGCAGAGATGAGGGGTATGAGCAGTTCTTC
-	TRBV7-8	-	TRBJ2-7	CASSSETTGDYEQYF	TGTGCCAGCAGCTCAGAGACAACGGGGGACTACGAGCAGTACTTC
-	TRBV3-1	-	TRBJ1-2	CASSQDGQGWYGYTF	TGTGCCAGCAGCCAGGACGGCCAAGGATGGTATGGCTACACCTTC
-	TRBV6-1	TRBD2	TRBJ2-3	CANSKRGVTDTQYF	TGTGCCAACAGTAAACGGGGGGTGACAGATACGCAGTATTTT
few	TRBV20-1	-	TRBJ1-2	CSARAWVVDGYTF	TGCAGTGCTAGAGCATGGGTAGTGGATGGCTACACCTTC
few	TRBV15	-	TRBJ1-5	CATSGSRASNQPQHF	TGTGCCACCAGCGGTTCAAGGGCTAGCAATCAGCCCCAGCATTTT
-	TRBV19	TRBD1	TRBJ2-7	CASSIGTGTSYEQYF	TGTGCCAGTAGTATCGGGACAGGGACCTCCTACGAGCAGTACTTC
few	TRBV10-3	-	TRBJ2-3	CAITGQVGDTQYF	TGTGCCATCACGGGGCAGGTGGGAGATACGCAGTATTTT
few	TRBV20-1	-	TRBJ1-1	CSAYPTRQAMNTEAFF	TGCAGTGCCTACCCTACCCGACAGGCCATGAACACTGAAGCTTTCTTT
-	TRBV11-2	-	TRBJ2-5	CASREGKETQYF	TGTGCCAGCAGGGAAGGCAAAGAGACCCAGTACTTC
few	TRBV5-6	-	TRBJ1-5	CASSLGRQANQPQHF	TGTGCCAGCAGCTTGGGCCGACAGGCTAATCAGCCCCAGCATTTT
-	TRBV24-1	-	TRBJ1-2	CATSDYTGLNGYTF	TGTGCCACCAGTGATTATACAGGACTCAATGGCTACACCTTC
few	TRBV11-2	-	TRBJ1-1	CASSHVRDTEAFF	TGTGCCAGCAGCCACGTGAGGGATACTGAAGCTTTCTTT
-	TRBV5-1	TRBD1	TRBJ1-3	CASSFGQGAGNTIYF	TGCGCCAGCAGCTTCGGACAGGGGGCAGGAAACACCATATATTTT
many	TRBV6-1	TRBD2	TRBJ2-1	CASRRLAGYYNEQFF	TGTGCCAGCAGACGACTAGCGGGGTACTACAATGAGCAGTTCTTC
-	TRBV28	-	TRBJ2-3	CASSSGDSRADTQYF	TGTGCCAGCAGCTCCGGGGATTCACGAGCAGATACGCAGTATTTT
few	TRBV7-2	-	TRBJ2-5	CASSLGFSETQYF	TGTGCCAGCAGCTTAGGTTTCTCGGAGACCCAGTACTTC
-	TRBV15	TRBD1	TRBJ1-5	CATSRDPSGQGNQPQHF	TGTGCCACCAGCAGAGATCCGTCGGGACAGGGAAATCAGCCCCAGCATTTT
-	TRBV7-9	TRBD1	TRBJ2-7	CASSASLDRTYEQYF	TGTGCCAGCAGCGCCTCATTGGACAGGACCTACGAGCAGTACTTC
few	TRBV20-1	TRBD2	TRBJ2-3	CSAGFRAGGEEYF	TGCAGTGCGGGGTTTCGGGCGGGGGGTGAGGAGTATTTT
-	TRBV5-5	-	TRBJ2-4	CASSLGSGAKNIQYF	TGTGCCAGCAGCTTGGGGTCTGGGGCCAAAAACATTCAGTACTTC
-	TRBV21-1	-	TRBJ2-7	CASSSPGTSSSYEQYF	TGTGCCAGCAGCAGCCCCGGGACTTCCAGCTCCTACGAGCAGTACTTC
-	TRBV12-3/TRBV12-4	TRBD2	TRBJ2-1	CASSLARGAFNEQFF	TGTGCCAGCAGTTTAGCGCGGGGGGCCTTCAATGAGCAGTTCTTC
-	TRBV5-1	TRBD2	TRBJ2-1	CASSLVLAGSNEQFF	TGCGCCAGCAGCTTGGTTTTAGCGGGGAGTAATGAGCAGTTCTTC
-	TRBV28	-	TRBJ2-7	CASSLSGGRYEQYF	TGTGCCAGCAGTTTATCCGGGGGTCGCTACGAGCAGTACTTC
-	TRBV12-3/TRBV12-4	-	TRBJ1-1	CASSLSWGAGNTEAFF	TGTGCCAGCAGTTTATCGTGGGGGGCGGGAAACACTGAAGCTTTCTTT
-	TRBV6-2/TRBV6-3	-	TRBJ2-3	CASRAWRGTDTQYF	TGTGCCAGCAGGGCTTGGAGGGGCACAGATACGCAGTATTTT
-	TRBV7-9	-	TRBJ2-1	CASTEQFF	TGTGCCAGCACAGAGCAGTTCTTC
-	TRBV7-9	-	TRBJ1-1	CASSLGGVRYLNLEAFF	TGTGCCAGCAGCTTAGGGGGAGTTCGTTACCTCAACCTTGAAGCTTTCTTT
-	TRBV24-1	-	TRBJ1-5	CATSDRDTQGQPQHF	TGTGCCACCAGTGATCGGGACACCCAGGGTCAGCCCCAGCATTTT